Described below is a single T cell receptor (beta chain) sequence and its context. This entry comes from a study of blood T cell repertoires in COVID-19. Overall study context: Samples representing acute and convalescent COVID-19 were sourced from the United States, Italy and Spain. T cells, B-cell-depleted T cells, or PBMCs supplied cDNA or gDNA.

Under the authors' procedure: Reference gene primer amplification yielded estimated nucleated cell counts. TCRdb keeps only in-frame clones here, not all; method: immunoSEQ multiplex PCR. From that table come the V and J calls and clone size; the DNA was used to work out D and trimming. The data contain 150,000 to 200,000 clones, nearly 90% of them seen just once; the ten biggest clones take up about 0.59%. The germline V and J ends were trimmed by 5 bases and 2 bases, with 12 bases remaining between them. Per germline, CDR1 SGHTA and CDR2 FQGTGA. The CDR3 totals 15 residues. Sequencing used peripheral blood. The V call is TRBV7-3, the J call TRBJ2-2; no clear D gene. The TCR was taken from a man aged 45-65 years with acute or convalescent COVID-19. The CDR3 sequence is CASSQSTLNTGELFF. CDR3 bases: TGTGCCAGCAGCCAATCGACACTTAACACCGGGGAGCTGTTTTTT. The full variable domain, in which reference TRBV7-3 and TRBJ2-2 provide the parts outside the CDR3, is GAGVSQTPSNKVTEKGKYVELRCDPISGHTALYWYRQSLGQGPEFLIYFQGTGAADDSGLPNDRFFAVRPEGSVSTLKIQRTERGDSAVYLCASSQSTLNTGELFFGEGSRLTVL.